The entry below gives a single TCR beta chain sequence along with its context. This specimen belongs to a study of blood T cell repertoires in COVID-19. The repertoire was sequenced with immunoSEQ multiplex PCR; TCRdb's copy has only in-frame clones and lacks some. In the table there are about 94,000 clones, about 80% of which are singletons. The CDR3 is 12 residues long. The chain carries TRBV12-1 and TRBJ1-5. TRBV12-1 is a known pseudogene. The source is a man between 60 and 70 years old with acute or convalescent COVID-19. What was sequenced was peripheral blood. CDR3 sequence reads: CASSAANQPQHF. Here the CDR3 DNA reads TGTGCCAGCAGCGCGGCCAATCAGCCCCAGCATTTT.